The source of this TCR beta chain is a study of T cell responses to AZD1222 COVID-19 vaccine. Findings of the study overall: Dominant at 160-218 and 743-854, vaccine-associated CD4 TCRs also spanned spike. After two AZD1222 doses, spike-specific TCR breadth and depth rose versus day 0.

Data came from immunoSEQ multiplex PCR; TCRdb stores just in-frame clones and leaves some out. The sample has under 150,000 clones, 85% to 95% seen once. In regard to this clone: What it binds is not known.

V was clipped by 9 bases and J by 2 bases; unmatched bases: 4. This CDR3 comprises 13 residues. CDR1 and CDR2 (germline): MNHEY, SVGAGI. Here the sequenced sample was peripheral blood, taken on day 0 of AZD1222 vaccination. This TCR was sampled from an adult in good health. The chain is built from TRBV6-5 and TRBJ1-3; 7 positions agree with TRBD1. The CDR3 bases are TGTGCCAGTATCCAGGGGGCTGGAAACACCATATATTTT. Its protein is CASIQGAGNTIYF.